The 24 T cell receptor beta chains in this list originate from one sample, sequenced in a study of blood T cell repertoires in COVID-19. Libraries were prepared by immunoSEQ multiplex PCR; TCRdb keeps only in-frame clonotypes and omits some of them. The table includes over 250,000 clones, about 87% detected once. The sequencing sample was made of PBMCs or T cells enriched from blood (not recorded which). The receptors stem from a woman aged 25 to 39 who had recovered from COVID-19.

This clone showed up just once. This chain links TRBV23-1 with TRBJ1-4, with no clear D. TRBV23-1 is noted as an ORF with a role that remains uncertain. The length of the CDR3 is 11 residues. Trimming left V 6 bases short and J 7 bases short, with 6 bases between. The CDR3 nucleotides are TGCGCCAGCAGGGCGGCTGAAAAACTGTTTTTT. Its translation: CASRAAEKLFF.

Comments on this clone: This specimen includes other DNA sequences encoding the same CDR3. The chain recombines TRBV5-1 with TRBJ2-5; 7 bases agree with TRBD1. CDR3 size: 13 residues. J was trimmed by 2 bases and V by 4 bases; bases with no gene match: 2. CDR1 and CDR2 (germline): SGHRS, YFSETQ. The CDR3 reads CASSLGQQETQYF. In DNA, the CDR3 is TGCGCCAGCAGCCTGGGACAGCAAGAGACCCAGTACTTC.

The chain has TRBV7-9 and TRBJ1-1, with D possibly matching TRBD1 (6 bases). Per germline, CDR1 SEHNR and CDR2 FQNEAQ (reference sequence). The CDR3 has 15 residues. V lost 1 base to trimming and J lost 6 bases, with 15 bases between them. The CDR3, as DNA: TGTGCCAGCAGCTTAGTAGGCAGGGGATCAGCTGAAGCTTTCTTT. Translation gives CASSLVGRGSAEAFF.

The rearrangement uses TRBV3-1 (or the pseudogene TRBV3-2) and TRBJ2-1; a possible D gene is TRBD2 (5 bases). Looked up from germline, CDR1 is LGHDT and CDR2 is YNNKEL (reference sequence). V lost 0 bases and J lost 5, with 11 bases in between. This CDR3 spans 15 amino acids. CDR3 in amino acids: CASSQDSAGDNEQFF. Written as DNA, the CDR3 is TGTGCCAGCAGCCAAGATTCAGCCGGGGACAATGAGCAGTTCTTC.

The chain is built from TRBV9 and TRBJ1-5; D ambiguous. CDR3 length: 15 amino acids. CDR1 is SGDLS and CDR2 is YYNGEE in the germline V gene. The V end lost 0 bases, the J end lost 5 bases, and 12 bases lay between the germline ends. CDR3 DNA: TGTGCCAGCAGCGTAGGTGTTATGAGGGATCAGCCCCAGCATTTT. Translation gives CASSVGVMRDQPQHF.

This clone was seen only a few times. V gene TRBV4-1 combines with J gene TRBJ1-5; 7 nucleotides line up with TRBD1. The CDR3 has 14 residues. The germline V gene has CDR1 MGHRA and CDR2 YSYEKL. Germline trimming cut 1 base from V and 7 bases from J; bases unmatched to any gene: 4. The CDR3 reads CASSQARGEQPQHF. The CDR3 region has the DNA TGCGCCAGCAGCCAAGCCAGGGGGGAGCAGCCCCAGCATTTT.

The J gene is TRBJ1-2, the V gene TRBV4-1, with 9 bases identical to TRBD1. CDR3 length: 17 residues. From germline, CDR1 is MGHRA and CDR2 YSYEKL. Trimming cost V 2 bases and J 2 bases; bases outside gene matches: 9. CDR3 amino acids: CASSQPGGQGRNYGYTF. DNA for the CDR3: TGCGCCAGCAGCCAACCTGGAGGACAGGGGCGAAACTATGGCTACACCTTC.

The V call is TRBV2, the J call TRBJ2-5; D not certain. With 7 bases removed from V and 2 bases from J, the gap between germline ends came to 11 bases. In germline, CDR1 is SNHLY, CDR2 FYNNEI. This CDR3 has 13 residues. The CDR3 region has the DNA TGTGCCAGCAAAAACAGCCCGCAAGAGACCCAGTACTTC. It encodes CASKNSPQETQYF.

This clone was detected a few times. This chain uses TRBV5-1 with TRBJ1-1, with TRBD1 as a possible D gene (6 bases). The CDR3 totals 15 residues. The germline CDR1 and CDR2 sequences are SGHRS and YFSETQ. Trimming pared 6 bases from V and 1 base from J, leaving 16 bases between. CDR3 region: CASKGGVKGNTEAFF. The DNA of the CDR3 is TGCGCCAGCAAAGGGGGGGTTAAGGGGAACACTGAAGCTTTCTTT. The entire variable domain, with the rest obtained from reference TRBV5-1 and TRBJ1-1, is as follows: KAGVTQTPRYLIKTRGQQVTLSCSPISGHRSVSWYQQTPGQGLQFLFEYFSETQRNKGNFPGRFSGRQFSNSRSEMNVSTLELGDSALYLCASKGGVKGNTEAFFGQGTRLTVV.

V usage is TRBV28 and J usage is TRBJ1-5; TRBD1 is a possible D gene (5 bases). Per germline, CDR1 MDHEN and CDR2 SYDVKM. The CDR3 loop spans 14 amino acids. Trimming left V 5 bases short and J 2 bases short, with 10 bases between. CDR3 sequence (DNA): TGTGCCAGCAGTCCCCCCAGGGGCAATCAGCCCCAGCATTTT. Protein product: CASSPPRGNQPQHF.

The chain carries TRBV6-2 or TRBV6-3 and TRBJ2-5, with D perhaps TRBD1 (5 bases). Trimming left V 4 bases short and J 4 bases short, with 16 bases between. CDR1 is MNHEY, CDR2 SVGEGT, per germline. This CDR3 contains 15 residues. DNA for the CDR3: TGTGCCAGCAGTTTTGGACATCGTCGGCTAGAGACCCAGTACTTC. It codes for CASSFGHRRLETQYF.

The V gene is TRBV5-6, the J gene TRBJ1-4; no clear D gene. The CDR3 runs 14 residues. From germline, CDR1 is SGHDT and CDR2 YYEEEE. Trimming left V 4 bases short and J 1 base short, with 8 bases between. As DNA, the CDR3 is TGTGCCAGCAGCCTGACTGGAACTAATGAAAAACTGTTTTTT. Translation: CASSLTGTNEKLFF.

The chain is built from TRBV10-1 and TRBJ2-1, with 10 bases that match TRBD2. Germline V CDR1 and CDR2: WNHNN, SYGVQD (reference sequence). This CDR3 has 15 residues. Trimming removed 4 bases from V and 8 bases from J; junction bases left unmatched: 8. The CDR3 protein is CASSGQRGGWDEQFF. In nucleotides, the CDR3 is TGCGCCAGCAGTGGTCAGCGGGGGGGCTGGGATGAGCAGTTCTTC.

The chain uses TRBV6-4 and TRBJ2-5; 7 bases match TRBD1. The CDR3 covers 13 residues. Per germline, CDR1 MRHNA and CDR2 SNTAGT. V trimming: 4 bases; J trimming: 5 bases; junction bases outside the gene matches: 4. CDR3 loop: CASSANRGETQYF. CDR3 in DNA: TGTGCCAGCAGTGCAAACAGGGGTGAGACCCAGTACTTC.

The count of this clone is one. The chain is built from TRBV13 and TRBJ2-1, with TRBD2 identical over 7 bases. This CDR3 region has 14 residues. The germline gives CDR1 PRHDT, CDR2 FYEKMQ (reference sequence). V shed 3 bases, J shed 6 bases, and the junction held 5 bases outside the gene matches. In DNA, the CDR3 is TGTGCCAGCAGCTTTCAGCGGGGTTCCAATGAGCAGTTCTTC. As protein: CASSFQRGSNEQFF.

This clone occurred once. The gene calls are TRBV28 and TRBJ1-1; D call uncertain. The CDR3 covers 14 residues. The V gene lost 6 bases and the J gene lost 6 bases, with 17 bases spanning the gap. CDR1 and CDR2 from the germline V gene are MDHEN and SYDVKM. Written as DNA, the CDR3 is TGTGCCAGCAGCTCCCCGGGGAGGGTCGCTGAAGCTTTCTTT. Translated, it gives CASSSPGRVAEAFF.

V usage is TRBV7-2 and J usage is TRBJ2-3, with 13 nucleotides matching TRBD2. Trimming cost V 6 bases and J 5 bases; bases outside gene matches: 2. The V gene's germline CDR1 is SGHTA and CDR2 FQGNSA. The CDR3 is 14 residues long. CDR3 DNA: TGTGCCAGCAGTTGGACTAGCGGGGGAGATACGCAGTATTTT. Amino acid sequence: CASSWTSGGDTQYF. The full variable domain, in which reference TRBV7-2 and TRBJ2-3 provide the parts outside the CDR3, is GAGVSQSPSNKVTEKGKDVELRCDPISGHTALYWYRQSLGQGLEFLIYFQGNSAPDKSGLPSDRFSAERTGGSVSTLTIQRTQQEDSAVYLCASSWTSGGDTQYFGPGTRLTVL.

The rearrangement uses TRBV28 and TRBJ1-5; no clear D. The CDR3 sequence is 15 residues long. CDR1 and CDR2 from the germline V gene are MDHEN and SYDVKM. With 2 bases removed from V and 0 bases from J, the gap between germline ends came to 8 bases. CDR3 coding DNA: TGTGCCAGCAGTTTACCACCAGTTAGCAATCAGCCCCAGCATTTT. As protein: CASSLPPVSNQPQHF.

This chain connects TRBV29-1 to TRBJ1-2; no clear D gene. The CDR3 consists of 11 residues. CDR1 SQVTM and CDR2 ANQGSEA come from the germline V gene. Between the trimmed V and J ends, which lost 3 bases and 7 bases, there was a span of 9 bases. As DNA, the CDR3 is TGCAGCGTTGAGTGGGCTTCTGGCTACACCTTC. Its protein is CSVEWASGYTF.

The J gene is TRBJ1-6, the V gene TRBV19, with D uncertain. Trimming removed 0 bases from V and 7 bases from J, with 7 bases in between. Germline V gene data show CDR1 as LNHDA and CDR2 as SQIVND (reference sequence). The CDR3 is 14 residues long. The CDR3 protein is CASSIDTKNSPLHF. The CDR3, as DNA: TGTGCCAGTAGTATAGACACTAAAAATTCACCCCTCCACTTT.

This chain joins TRBV12-3 or TRBV12-4 and TRBJ1-2; D gene uncertain. CDR3 length: 13 residues. Trimming pared 7 bases from V and 5 bases from J, leaving 14 bases between. CDR3 region: CASTPGGFYGYTF. CDR3 DNA sequence: TGTGCCAGCACTCCTGGAGGGTTTTATGGCTACACCTTC.

The chain uses TRBV10-1 and TRBJ1-1; D not certain. This CDR3 spans 14 amino acids. Germline CDR1 reads WNHNN; CDR2 reads SYGVQD (reference sequence). The V and J ends lost 0 bases and 1 base respectively, with 6 bases between them. The CDR3 reads CASSESRQNTEAFF. The DNA of the CDR3 is TGCGCCAGCAGTGAGTCGAGACAGAACACTGAAGCTTTCTTT.

The CDR3 nucleotides read TGTGCCACCAGTGTGCAGGGGGTGAATGAGCAGTTCTTC. Its translation is CATSVQGVNEQFF. The V and J genes are TRBV24-1 and TRBJ2-1; 7 nucleotides line up with TRBD1. CDR3 length: 13 amino acids. In germline, CDR1 is KGHDR, CDR2 SFDVKD. V was pared by 5 bases and J by 7 bases, with 4 bases of the junction left unmatched.

V gene TRBV3-1 (or the pseudogene TRBV3-2) combines with J gene TRBJ2-7; D is perhaps TRBD1 (5 bases). The CDR3 spans 14 residues. Trimming removed 0 bases at V and 1 base at J, with 7 bases between. From germline, CDR1 is LGHDT and CDR2 YNNKEL (reference sequence). DNA of the CDR3: TGTGCCAGCAGCCAAGATGGGGCATCCTACGAGCAGTACTTC. Translated: CASSQDGASYEQYF.